This TCR beta chain was documented in a study of T cells in Graves' hyperthyroidism and ophthalmopathy. Study-wide results and limits: Model-based prediction identified ophthalmopathy a median around 6.5 months prior to its onset. Most clonotypes expanded in the thyroid (above 0.001) were also present in blood.

Ophthalmopathy patients all had a Clinical Activity Score of at least 3, a NOSPECS grade of at least 4 and disease under 3 months old. PBMCs stemmed from 8.5 to 10 ml fresh peripheral blood. This CDR3 is built from 16 residues. The germline V gene encodes CDR1 LNHNV and CDR2 YYDKDF (reference sequence). With V trimmed by 2 bases and J by 7 bases, 14 bases remained unmatched. This clonotype was observed at least ten times. Its target is not known. Authors of the study amplified TCR beta CDR3 regions from RNA transcripts. HTBI primers were used for first-round RT-PCR of the TCR CDR3. TCRdb independently ran MiXCR on the multiplex PCR reads; one entry per CDR3 protein. The profile shows hundreds of thousands of distinct CDR3 sequences, approximately 23% of them singletons.

The TCR comes from a woman aged 40 to 50 with Graves' ophthalmopathy. This chain joins TRBV15 and TRBJ2-7; 7 bases are shared with TRBD2. The sample consisted of blood. The CDR3 spells CATSRNPSGRSWEQYF. The CDR3 DNA follows: TGTGCCACCAGCAGAAACCCTAGCGGCAGGTCGTGGGAGCAGTACTTC.